The 3 T cell receptor beta chains reported below all come from one sample, sequenced in a study of cytomegalovirus exposure and HLA in healthy donors. Measured with immunoSEQ multiplex PCR; TCRdb has only the in-frame clones, and not every one. The sample has around 120,000 clones, roughly nine tenths seen once. Sequencing was done on a sample of PBMCs. Receptors were obtained from a man between 18 and 29 years old in good health and CMV-seropositive.

This chain links TRBV11-2 with TRBJ2-3, with 7 bases fitting TRBD2. The trim removed 0 bases at V and 4 bases at J, leaving 7 bases unmatched. This CDR3 region has 16 residues. The germline CDR1 and CDR2 sequences are SGHAT and FQNNGV. The CDR3 sequence is CASSLEGGRVADTQYF. CDR3 sequence (DNA): TGTGCCAGCAGCTTAGAAGGTGGGAGGGTGGCAGATACGCAGTATTTT.

This clone was seen just once. The chain recombines TRBV6-5 with TRBJ1-6, with 9 bases identical to TRBD1. This CDR3 has 14 residues. Germline V gene data show CDR1 as MNHEY and CDR2 as SVGAGI. Trimming at V came to 2 bases and at J to 10 bases, leaving 3 bases not matched to a gene. CDR3 in DNA: TGTGCCAGCAGTTACCCGGGACAGGGATCACCCCTCCACTTT. Residues: CASSYPGQGSPLHF.

This chain joins TRBV7-6 and TRBJ2-5; possibly TRBD1 for D (5 bases). Germline V gene lookup returns CDR1 SGHVS and CDR2 FNYEAQ. The CDR3 sequence is 14 residues long. The ends were cut back, 3 bases at V and 5 bases at J, with 13 bases in the middle. The CDR3 reads CASSFGRGRETQYF. As DNA, the CDR3 is TGTGCCAGCAGCTTCGGAAGGGGTCGGGAGACCCAGTACTTC.